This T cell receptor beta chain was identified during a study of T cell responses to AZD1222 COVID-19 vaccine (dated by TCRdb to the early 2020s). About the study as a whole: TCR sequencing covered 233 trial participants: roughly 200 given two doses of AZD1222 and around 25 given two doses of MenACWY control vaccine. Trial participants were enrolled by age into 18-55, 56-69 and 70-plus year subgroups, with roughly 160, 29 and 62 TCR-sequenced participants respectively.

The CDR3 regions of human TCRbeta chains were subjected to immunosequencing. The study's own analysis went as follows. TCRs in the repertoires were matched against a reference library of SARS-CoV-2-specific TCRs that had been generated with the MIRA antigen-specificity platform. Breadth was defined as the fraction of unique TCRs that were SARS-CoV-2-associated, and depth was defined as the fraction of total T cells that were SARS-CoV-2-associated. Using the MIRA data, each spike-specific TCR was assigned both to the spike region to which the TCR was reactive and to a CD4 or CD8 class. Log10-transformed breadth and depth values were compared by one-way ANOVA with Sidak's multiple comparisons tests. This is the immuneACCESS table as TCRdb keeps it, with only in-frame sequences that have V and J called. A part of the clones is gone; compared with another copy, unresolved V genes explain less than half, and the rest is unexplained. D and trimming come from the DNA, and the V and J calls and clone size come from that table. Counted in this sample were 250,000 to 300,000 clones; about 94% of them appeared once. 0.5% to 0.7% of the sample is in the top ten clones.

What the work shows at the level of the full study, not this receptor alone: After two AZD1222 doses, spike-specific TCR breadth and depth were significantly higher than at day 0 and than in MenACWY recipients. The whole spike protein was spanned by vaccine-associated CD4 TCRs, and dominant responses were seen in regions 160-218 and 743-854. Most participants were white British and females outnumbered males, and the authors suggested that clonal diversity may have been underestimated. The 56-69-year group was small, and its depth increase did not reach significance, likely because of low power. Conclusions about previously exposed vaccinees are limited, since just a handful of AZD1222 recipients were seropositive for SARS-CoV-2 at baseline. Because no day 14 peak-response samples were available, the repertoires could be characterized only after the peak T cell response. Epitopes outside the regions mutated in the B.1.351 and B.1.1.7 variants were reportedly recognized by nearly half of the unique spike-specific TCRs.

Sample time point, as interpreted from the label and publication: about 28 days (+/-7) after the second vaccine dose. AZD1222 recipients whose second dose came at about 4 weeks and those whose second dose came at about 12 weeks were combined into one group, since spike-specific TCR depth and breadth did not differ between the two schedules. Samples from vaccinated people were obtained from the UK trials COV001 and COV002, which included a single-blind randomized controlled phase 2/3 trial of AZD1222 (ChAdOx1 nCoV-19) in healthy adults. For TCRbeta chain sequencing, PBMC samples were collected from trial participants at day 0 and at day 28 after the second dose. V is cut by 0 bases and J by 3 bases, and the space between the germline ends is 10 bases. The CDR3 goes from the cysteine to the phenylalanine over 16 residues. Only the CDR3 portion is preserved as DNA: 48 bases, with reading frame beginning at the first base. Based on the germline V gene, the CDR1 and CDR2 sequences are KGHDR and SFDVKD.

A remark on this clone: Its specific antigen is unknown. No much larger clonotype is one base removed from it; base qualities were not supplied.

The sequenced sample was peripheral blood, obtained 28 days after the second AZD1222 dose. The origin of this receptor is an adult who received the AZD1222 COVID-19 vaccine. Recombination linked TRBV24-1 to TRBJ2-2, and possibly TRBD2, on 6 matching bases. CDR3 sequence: CATSDLGLKDTGELFF. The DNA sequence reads TGTGCCACCAGTGATTTGGGACTAAAGGACACCGGGGAGCTGTTTTTT.